Each of the 27 T cell receptor beta chains below was sequenced from the same sample in a study of CD8+CD57+ T cells in acquired aplastic anemia. Patients who underwent sequencing had shown CD8+CD57+ cell expansion by flow cytometry. Genomic DNA served as template for TCR beta VDJ and CDR3 profiling. MiXCR, applied by TCRdb to the reads, yields one record per CDR3 protein. The table records about 150,000 distinct CDR3 sequences, about 54% of them present only once. The sequencing input was sorted CD4+, CD8+, or CD8+CD57+ T cells (not recorded which) from PBMCs. These receptors originate from a human donor with aplastic anemia.

This clonotype was detected many times. This chain connects TRBV2 to TRBJ1-4; 7 bases agree with TRBD1. J lost 4 bases, V lost 7 bases, and 6 bases had no gene match. Germline CDR1 SNHLY, CDR2 FYNNEI. The CDR3 sequence is 14 residues long. CDR3 sequence reads: CASNEGQRNEKLFF. Written as DNA, the CDR3 is TGTGCCAGCAACGAGGGACAGCGTAATGAAAAACTGTTTTTT. The full variable domain, in which reference TRBV2 and TRBJ1-4 provide the parts outside the CDR3, is EPEVTQTPSHQVTQMGQEVILRCVPISNHLYFYWYRQILGQKVEFLVSFYNNEISEKSEIFDDQFSVERPDGSNFTLKIRSTKLEDSAMYFCASNEGQRNEKLFFGSGTQLSVL.

The genes are TRBV27 and TRBJ2-1; TRBD1 matches at 9 bases. The CDR3 consists of 16 residues. Germline V CDR1 and CDR2: MNHEY, SMNVEV (reference sequence). V was clipped by 7 bases and J by 6 bases; unmatched bases: 13. The CDR3 sequence: CASTPLGDRDPNEQFF. The CDR3 coding sequence is TGTGCCAGCACCCCTTTGGGGGACAGGGACCCCAATGAGCAGTTCTTC.

This chain links TRBV11-1 with TRBJ2-7; 11 bases match TRBD2. V shed 1 base, J shed 5 bases, and the junction held 4 bases outside the gene matches. This CDR3 spans 15 amino acids. Germline V gene sequence: CDR1 SGHAT, CDR2 FQDESV (reference sequence). The CDR3 region is CASSLEWTSGHEQYF. The CDR3 nucleotides are TGTGCCAGCAGCTTAGAGTGGACTAGCGGGCACGAGCAGTACTTC.

The chain uses TRBV20-1 and TRBJ2-1; 14 bases fit TRBD2. The CDR3 length is 15 residues. J lost 7 bases, V lost 1 base, and 3 bases had no gene match. Germline assignment: CDR1 DFQATT and CDR2 SNEGSKA (reference sequence). In DNA form, the CDR3 reads TGCAGTGCTAGAGCTTGGACTAGCGGGAGGAATGAGCAGTTCTTC. It encodes CSARAWTSGRNEQFF.

This clonotype was seen at least ten times. J is TRBJ2-7 and V is TRBV6-5; TRBD1 matches at 10 bases. Germline trimming cut 2 bases from V and 4 bases from J; bases unmatched to any gene: 5. Germline CDR1 MNHEY, CDR2 SVGAGI. The CDR3 extends over 15 amino acids. The CDR3 DNA follows: TGTGCCAGCAGTTACGCTGGACAGGGGGTTTACGAGCAGTACTTC. It encodes CASSYAGQGVYEQYF.

The sample holds a few counts of this clonotype. The V call is TRBV6-2 or TRBV6-3, the J call TRBJ2-2; the match to TRBD2 covers 9 bases. Per the germline V gene, CDR1 is MNHEY and CDR2 is SVGEGT. The junction had 13 bases not matched to a gene; V was cut back by 4 bases and J by 7 bases. This CDR3 has 17 amino acids. The CDR3 DNA reads as TGTGCCAGCAGTTTGTACTTAGGCGGGGGGGAGCACGGGGAGCTGTTTTTT. Amino acids: CASSLYLGGGEHGELFF.

The chain joins TRBV13 to TRBJ2-3; 7 bases fit TRBD2. Germline V gene data show CDR1 as PRHDT and CDR2 as FYEKMQ (reference sequence). The CDR3 runs to 13 residues. The V and J ends lost 3 bases and 6 bases, in that order; junction bases with no gene match: 3. The CDR3 DNA reads TGTGCCAGCAGCTTGGGGAGGGCGGATACGCAGTATTTT. This encodes CASSLGRADTQYF.

The rearrangement joins TRBV10-3 to TRBJ2-5; TRBD1 agrees at 9 bases. Trimming at V came to 2 bases and at J to 4 bases, leaving 2 bases not matched to a gene. Germline CDR1 is ENHRY and CDR2 is SYGVKD. This CDR3 contains 14 residues. Written as DNA, the CDR3 is TGTGCCATCAGTGAGGCGGACAGGGGAGAGACCCAGTACTTC. This sequence encodes CAISEADRGETQYF.

This clonotype was detected once. The rearrangement uses TRBV24-1 and TRBJ2-7; 8 nucleotides align to TRBD1. The length of the CDR3 is 15 residues. V lost 4 bases to trimming and J lost 2 bases; unmatched junction nucleotides: 6. Per germline, CDR1 KGHDR and CDR2 SFDVKD. The CDR3 DNA reads as TGTGCCACCAGTGACCGGGGACAGGTAGCCTACGAGCAGTACTTC. This codes for CATSDRGQVAYEQYF.

This clonotype has at least ten counts. The CDR3 sequence: CASSQSQGGYNSPLHF. For the CDR3, the DNA is TGTGCCAGCAGTCAATCGCAGGGGGGGTATAATTCACCCCTCCACTTT. The chain is built from TRBV27 and TRBJ1-6; the match to TRBD1 covers 7 bases. CDR3 length equals 16 residues. The V and J ends lost 5 bases and 4 bases, in that order; junction bases with no gene match: 8. CDR1 is MNHEY and CDR2 is SMNVEV in the germline V gene (reference sequence).

This chain connects TRBV7-2 to TRBJ2-2, with D possibly matching TRBD1 (5 bases). The CDR3 consists of 13 residues. The V gene's germline CDR1 is SGHTA and CDR2 FQGNSA. Trimming pared 5 bases from V and 7 bases from J, leaving 11 bases between. Here the CDR3 reads CASSAWGYGELFF. CDR3 sequence (DNA): TGTGCCAGCAGCGCCTGGGGCTACGGGGAGCTGTTTTTT. Complete variable domain (other parts from reference TRBV7-2 and TRBJ2-2): GAGVSQSPSNKVTEKGKDVELRCDPISGHTALYWYRQSLGQGLEFLIYFQGNSAPDKSGLPSDRFSAERTGGSVSTLTIQRTQQEDSAVYLCASSAWGYGELFFGEGSRLTVL.

The V gene is TRBV6-1, the J gene TRBJ1-1, with TRBD1 matching 7 bases. This CDR3 has 13 residues. Germline values: CDR1 MNHNS, CDR2 SASEGT. V lost 6 bases and J lost 6; bases outside the gene matches: 7. The CDR3 nucleotides are TGTGCCAGCAGCCTCCAGGGGGGCGCTGAAGCTTTCTTT. It specifies CASSLQGGAEAFF.

This clonotype was recorded many times. This chain uses TRBV27 with TRBJ1-6; 8 bases are a match to TRBD1. J lost 7 bases, V lost 6 bases, and 11 bases had no gene match. CDR1 and CDR2 from the germline V gene are MNHEY and SMNVEV (reference sequence). The CDR3 totals 16 residues. CDR3 sequence (DNA): TGTGCCAGCAGGGACAGGGATACGAGGGCCAATTCACCCCTCCACTTT. This sequence encodes CASRDRDTRANSPLHF.

This clonotype was seen a few times. The chain links TRBV15 to TRBJ1-6; 8 nucleotides align to TRBD1. This CDR3 comprises 14 residues. Trimming at V came to 3 bases and at J to 7 bases, leaving 2 bases not matched to a gene. Germline assignment: CDR1 LNHNV and CDR2 YYDKDF (reference sequence). The CDR3 coding sequence is TGTGCCACCAGCAGGGGACAGGCGAATTCACCCCTCCACTTT. Protein product: CATSRGQANSPLHF.

This clonotype was seen many times. V usage is TRBV4-3 and J usage is TRBJ2-5; TRBD2 aligns across 9 bases. V shed 0 bases, J shed 2 bases, and the junction held 7 bases outside the gene matches. Looked up from germline, CDR1 is LGHNA and CDR2 is YSLEER. CDR3 length: 17 amino acids. The CDR3 spells CASSQDRAGGPQETQYF. CDR3 in DNA: TGCGCCAGCAGCCAAGATAGGGCGGGGGGGCCTCAAGAGACCCAGTACTTC.

The chain uses TRBV2 and TRBJ1-4; 11 positions agree with TRBD1. The CDR3 has 14 residues. V lost 3 bases, J lost 11 bases, and 5 bases stayed unmatched. CDR1 is SNHLY, CDR2 FYNNEI, per germline. The CDR3 DNA is TGTGCCAGCAGTGACGGACAGGGGGCATGGAAACTGTTTTTT. Translated, it gives CASSDGQGAWKLFF.

The chain uses TRBV29-1 and TRBJ1-1, with no clear D. The CDR3 is 11 amino acids. Trimming shortened V by 8 bases and J by 1 base, and 8 bases separated the two germline ends. Germline loops: CDR1 SQVTM, CDR2 ANQGSEA. The CDR3 DNA reads as TGCAGCTCCTTTGGGAACACTGAAGCTTTCTTT. Translation: CSSFGNTEAFF.

This clonotype has at least ten counts. V is TRBV6-1 and J is TRBJ1-2; maybe TRBD1 (6 bases). Trimming took 6 bases from V and 8 from J, leaving 19 bases between them. The CDR3 loop spans 14 amino acids. Per germline, CDR1 MNHNS and CDR2 SASEGT. CDR3 region: CASSLSGRGVGYTF. CDR3 nucleotide sequence: TGTGCCAGCAGCCTGTCAGGCAGGGGTGTCGGCTACACCTTC.

The chain employs TRBV5-6 and TRBJ1-6; D gene ambiguous. The germline gives CDR1 SGHDT, CDR2 YYEEEE. Trimming shortened V by 1 base and J by 7 bases, and 6 bases separated the two germline ends. The CDR3 has 13 amino acids. The CDR3 sequence is CASSLSGNSPLHF. CDR3 sequence (DNA): TGTGCCAGCAGCTTGAGCGGGAATTCACCCCTCCACTTT.

As for this clonotype: With a much larger clone just one base away, this may be a read error. Lacking the conserved final phenylalanine or tryptophan, this CDR3 likely reflects a read error. The chain employs TRBV6-1 and TRBJ1-1; no clear D gene. Germline CDR1 MNHNS, CDR2 SASEGT. V lost 6 bases and J lost 4, with 12 bases in between. The CDR3 contains 13 residues. The CDR3 here is CASRPERSTEAFL. Written as DNA, the CDR3 is TGTGCCAGCAGGCCAGAGCGAAGCACTGAAGCTTTCCTT.

The rearrangement joins TRBV2 to TRBJ1-5, with 7 bases lining up with TRBD1. CDR1 and CDR2 from the germline V gene are SNHLY and FYNNEI. The CDR3 length is 14 residues. V trimming: 4 bases; J trimming: 7 bases; junction bases outside the gene matches: 7. In DNA form, the CDR3 reads TGTGCCAGCAGTGGACAGGGTGGACGGCAGCCCCAGCATTTT. It codes for CASSGQGGRQPQHF.

This clonotype has just a few counts. The chain is built from TRBV7-2 and TRBJ2-5; 8 bases align to TRBD2. Trimming cost V 7 bases and J 8 bases; bases outside gene matches: 12. From germline, CDR1 is SGHTA and CDR2 FQGNSA. The CDR3 spans 14 residues. CDR3 loop: CASTTGTRATTQYF. The CDR3 DNA reads as TGTGCCAGCACCACCGGGACTAGAGCCACCACCCAGTACTTC.

Turning to this clonotype: Possible read error: a much larger clone is one base away. V is TRBV6-4 and J is TRBJ2-2, with 8 nucleotides matching TRBD2. This CDR3 is built from 15 residues. CDR1 MRHNA and CDR2 SNTAGT come from the germline V gene. This CDR3 reads CASVPSGGGTGELSF. The CDR3 DNA reads as TGTGCCAGCGTCCCCTCGGGGGGGGGAACCGGGGAGCTGTCTTTT.

This clonotype was detected many times. The V call is TRBV12-3 or TRBV12-4, the J call TRBJ1-6; D uncertain. V lost 1 base, J lost 13 bases, and 11 bases lay in between. This CDR3 has 13 amino acids. CDR3 DNA sequence: TGTGCCAGCAGTTTAGGCGGAGGGAGGCCCCTCCACTTT. Its translation is CASSLGGGRPLHF.

The table lists this clonotype with a few counts. The chain combines TRBV20-1 with TRBJ1-1, with D uncertain. The CDR3 consists of 11 residues. V gave up 6 bases and J gave up 12 bases, with 17 bases separating them. Germline V lookup: CDR1 DFQATT, CDR2 SNEGSKA (reference sequence). DNA of the CDR3: TGCAGTGCCTTAATCGGGATCCCGTCTTTCTTT. This encodes CSALIGIPSFF.

This clonotype was recorded at least ten times. The chain links TRBV6-2 or TRBV6-3 to TRBJ1-1; D unclear. CDR1 MNHEY and CDR2 SVGEGT come from the germline V gene. The CDR3 extends over 16 amino acids. Trimming cost V 0 bases and J 3 bases, with 14 bases left between them. The DNA for the CDR3 is TGTGCCAGCAGTTACTCGGTTAACACCGCGTACACTGAAGCTTTCTTT. This translates into CASSYSVNTAYTEAFF.

This clonotype showed up many times. The chain combines TRBV5-6 with TRBJ1-5; 7 bases are shared with TRBD1. V trimming: 3 bases; J trimming: 6 bases; junction bases outside the gene matches: 3. The CDR3 is 13 residues long. CDR1 is SGHDT, CDR2 YYEEEE, per germline. CDR3 coding DNA: TGTGCCAGCAGCTCCGCAGGGGGTCAGCCCCAGCATTTT. Translated: CASSSAGGQPQHF.